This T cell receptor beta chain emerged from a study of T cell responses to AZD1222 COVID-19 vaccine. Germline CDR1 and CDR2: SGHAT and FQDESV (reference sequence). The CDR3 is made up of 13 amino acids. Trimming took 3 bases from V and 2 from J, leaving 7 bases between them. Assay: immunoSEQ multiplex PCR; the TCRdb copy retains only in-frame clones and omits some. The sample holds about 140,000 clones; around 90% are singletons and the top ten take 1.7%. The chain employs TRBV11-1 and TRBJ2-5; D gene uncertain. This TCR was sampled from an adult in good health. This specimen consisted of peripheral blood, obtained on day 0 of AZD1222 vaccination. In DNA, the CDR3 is TGTGCCAGCAGCTTTAGCCTACAAGAGACCCAGTACTTC. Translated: CASSFSLQETQYF.